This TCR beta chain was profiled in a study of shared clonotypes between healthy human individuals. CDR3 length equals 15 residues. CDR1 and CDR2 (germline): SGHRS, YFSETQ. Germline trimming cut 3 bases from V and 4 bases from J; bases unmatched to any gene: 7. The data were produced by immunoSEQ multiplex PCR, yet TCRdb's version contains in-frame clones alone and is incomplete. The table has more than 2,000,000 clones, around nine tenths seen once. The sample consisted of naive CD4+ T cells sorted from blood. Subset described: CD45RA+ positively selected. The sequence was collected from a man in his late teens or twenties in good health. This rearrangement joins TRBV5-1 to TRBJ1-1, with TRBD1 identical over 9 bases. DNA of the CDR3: TGCGCCAGCAGCTCGACAGGGGGTCGGGTCACTGAAGCTTTCTTT. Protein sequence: CASSSTGGRVTEAFF.